This TCR beta chain derives from a study of cytomegalovirus exposure and HLA in healthy donors. Study observations and caveats: The authors listed 164 TCR beta chains as cytomegalovirus-associated. Presence/absence analyses assumed roughly uniform sequencing depth across donors. Of the V segments, some could not be distinguished, including TRBV6-2 and TRBV6-3, and were excluded.

The CDR3 spans 13 residues. Between the trimmed V and J ends, which lost 1 base and 6 bases, there was a span of 9 bases. Germline CDR1 reads KGHSH; CDR2 reads LQKENI. A remark on this clone: Its antigen is not identified. Different DNA sequences within this sample yield the same CDR3.

Use of 60 Vbeta and 13 Jbeta primers characterized the PCR. TCRdb's table, derived via immunoSEQ multiplex PCR, lists solely in-frame clones and lacks some. The repertoire holds over 90,000 clones, with around 64% as singletons. The sequence was obtained from a man between 60 and 70 years old in good health and CMV-seronegative. Sequences were obtained from PBMCs. The rearrangement links TRBV18 to TRBJ1-1, with a weak D call TRBD1 (5 bases). The CDR3 DNA follows: TGTGCCAGCTCACCACGGACACCTCCTGAAGCTTTCTTT. It codes for CASSPRTPPEAFF.